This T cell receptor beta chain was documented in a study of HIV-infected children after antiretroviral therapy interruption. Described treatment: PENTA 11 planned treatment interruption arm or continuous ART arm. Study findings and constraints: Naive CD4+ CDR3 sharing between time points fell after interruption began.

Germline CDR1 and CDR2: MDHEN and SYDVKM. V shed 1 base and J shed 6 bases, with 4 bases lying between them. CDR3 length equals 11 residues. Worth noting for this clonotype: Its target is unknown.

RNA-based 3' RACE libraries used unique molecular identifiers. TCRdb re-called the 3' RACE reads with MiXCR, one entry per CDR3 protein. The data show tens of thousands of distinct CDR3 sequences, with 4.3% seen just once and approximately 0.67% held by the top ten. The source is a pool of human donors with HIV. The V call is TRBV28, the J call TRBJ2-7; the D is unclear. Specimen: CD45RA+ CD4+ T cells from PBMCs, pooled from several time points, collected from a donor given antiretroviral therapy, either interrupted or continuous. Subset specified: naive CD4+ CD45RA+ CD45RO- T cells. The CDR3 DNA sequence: TGTGCCAGCAGTTTATCTCGCGAGCAGTACTTC. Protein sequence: CASSLSREQYF. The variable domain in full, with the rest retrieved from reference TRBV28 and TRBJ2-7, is DVKVTQSSRYLVKRTGEKVFLECVQDMDHENMFWYRQDPGLGLRLIYFSYDVKMKEKGDIPEGYSVSREKKERFSLILESASTNQTSMYLCASSLSREQYFGPGTRLTVT.